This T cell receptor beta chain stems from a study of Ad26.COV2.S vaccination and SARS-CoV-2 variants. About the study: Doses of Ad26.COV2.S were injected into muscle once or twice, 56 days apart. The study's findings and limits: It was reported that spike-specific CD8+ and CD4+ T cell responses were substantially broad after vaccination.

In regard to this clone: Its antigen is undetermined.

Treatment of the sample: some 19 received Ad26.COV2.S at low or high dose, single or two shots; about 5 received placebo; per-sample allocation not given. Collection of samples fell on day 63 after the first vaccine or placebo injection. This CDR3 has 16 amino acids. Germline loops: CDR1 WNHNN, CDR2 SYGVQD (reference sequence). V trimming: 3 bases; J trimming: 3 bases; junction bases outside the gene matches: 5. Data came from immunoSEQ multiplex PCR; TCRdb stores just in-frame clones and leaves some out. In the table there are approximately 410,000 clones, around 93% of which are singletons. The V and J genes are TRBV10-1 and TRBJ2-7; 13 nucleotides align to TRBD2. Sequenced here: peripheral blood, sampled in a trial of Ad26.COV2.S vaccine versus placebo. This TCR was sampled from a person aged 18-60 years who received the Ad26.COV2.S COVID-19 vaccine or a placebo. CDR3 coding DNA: TGCGCCAGCAGTGATAGACTAGCGGGGGGCCACTACGAGCAGTACTTC. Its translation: CASSDRLAGGHYEQYF.